This T cell receptor (beta chain) was documented in a study of regulatory T cells in long-lasting Graves disease. CDR3-region Arm-PCR and iRepertoire HTBI primers produced the TCR beta libraries. TCRdb re-derived calls from the multiplex PCR reads in MiXCR, one entry per CDR3 protein. The repertoire holds 400,000 to 500,000 distinct CDR3 sequences, about 15% seen once, with roughly 17% in the top ten. The time point: newly diagnosed GD, antithyroid drugs for less than 3 months. Making the TCR library involved RNA that had been extracted from PBMCs. This clonotype came up many times. In addition, the sample was reused for a study of T cells in Graves' hyperthyroidism and ophthalmopathy. That publication notes: Researchers barred patients who had uncontrolled infection, other autoimmune disease, pregnancy or lactation. Ophthalmopathy was separated from stable hyperthyroidism by a 13 V-J model.

The source of this sequence is a woman aged 25 to 39 with Graves disease. The sample in question was peripheral blood mononuclear cells (PBMCs), obtained at new diagnosis, from a patient treated with antithyroid drugs.

The CDR3, as DNA: TGTGCCAGCAGCTTAGAGGTAGCGGACAATGAGCAGTTCTTC. Translation gives CASSLEVADNEQFF. The chain recombines TRBV7-2 with TRBJ2-1, with D possibly matching TRBD2 (6 bases). Germline lookup yields CDR1 SGHTA and CDR2 FQGNSA. This CDR3 is built from 14 residues. Trimming left V 1 base short and J 5 bases short, with 9 bases between.